This passage covers 10 T cell receptor beta chains from one sample sequenced in a study of metastatic and nonmetastatic thyroid tumors (dated by TCRdb to 2019 to 2021). Before undergoing thyroid surgery, none of the patients had been given any kind of treatment. Preparation of the library involved PCR. The instrument was an Illumina HiSeq 4000. In TCRdb, the public reads were trimmed at Q25 with fastp and aligned with MiXCR, with productive beta chains retained. The sample includes around 20,000 clones, with 25% to 30% observed a single time. The ten largest clones take up 20% to 25% of the sample. The sequencing sample was made of tumor tissue. The receptors come from a male donor with papillary thyroid cancer or a benign thyroid nodule (not recorded which). Some clones in this sample may be carry-over from other donors' samples.

The genes are TRBV6-1 and TRBJ1-6; D might be TRBD1 (5 bases). In germline, CDR1 is MNHNS, CDR2 SASEGT. The V end was cut by 7 bases, the J end by 5 bases, with 9 bases between. The CDR3 has 13 residues. CDR3 DNA: TGTGCCAGCAAGGGACGGAATAATTCACCCCTCCACTTT. It codes for CASKGRNNSPLHF.

This clone is judged large. This chain joins TRBV6-1 and TRBJ2-7; 9 bases are a match to TRBD1. Germline loops: CDR1 MNHNS, CDR2 SASEGT. The V and J ends lost 6 bases and 5 bases, in that order; junction bases with no gene match: 5. The CDR3 consists of 13 residues. The chain's CDR3 is CASSRDRVNEQYF. For the CDR3, the DNA is TGTGCCAGCAGCCGGGACAGGGTGAACGAGCAGTACTTC.

The chain couples TRBV15 to TRBJ2-5; TRBD2 matches 12 bases. In germline, CDR1 is LNHNV, CDR2 YYDKDF (reference sequence). The CDR3 is 17 residues long. The trim removed 5 bases at V and 4 bases at J, leaving 11 bases unmatched. CDR3 amino acids: CATSGSLLAGGRETQYF. The DNA for the CDR3 is TGTGCCACCAGCGGAAGCTTACTAGCGGGAGGACGAGAGACCCAGTACTTC.

This clone was recorded a few times. The J gene is TRBJ1-5, the V gene TRBV11-3, with D perhaps TRBD1 (5 bases). The CDR3 is made up of 16 amino acids. V shed 5 bases and J shed 4 bases, with 18 bases lying between them. Germline V gene lookup returns CDR1 SGHNT and CDR2 YENEEA. The CDR3: CASSQNPGSGNQPQHF. The CDR3 DNA follows: TGTGCCAGCAGCCAAAACCCAGGGAGCGGGAATCAGCCCCAGCATTTT.

By its share, this clone is medium-sized. The rearrangement joins TRBV12-3 or TRBV12-4 to TRBJ1-2, with 7 bases that match TRBD1. The CDR3 sequence is 15 residues long. V shed 3 bases, J shed 3 bases, and the junction held 7 bases outside the gene matches. The CDR3 nucleotides read TGTGCCAGCAGTTTCACAGGGGACGACTACTATGGCTACACCTTC. Translated: CASSFTGDDYYGYTF.

The rearrangement links TRBV15 to TRBJ2-7; D is unclear. The CDR3 spans 15 residues. Trimming took 5 bases from V and 5 from J, leaving 19 bases between them. Germline V gene lookup returns CDR1 LNHNV and CDR2 YYDKDF (reference sequence). For the CDR3, the DNA is TGTGCCACCAGCGAGGATCCATCCGGGCAAGACGAGCAGTACTTC. Translating it yields CATSEDPSGQDEQYF.

The J gene is TRBJ2-7, the V gene TRBV28; 10 bases are a match to TRBD1. Looked up from germline, CDR1 is MDHEN and CDR2 is SYDVKM. The junction had 15 bases not matched to a gene; V was cut back by 7 bases and J by 6 bases. This CDR3 is 16 amino acids long. The CDR3 here is CASTQRRGTGVREQYF. For the CDR3, the DNA is TGTGCCAGCACTCAGCGGAGGGGGACAGGGGTGCGCGAGCAGTACTTC.

Turning to this clone: The junction does not match germline at one end; this may be a read error. The chain joins TRBV11-2 to TRBJ2-7; 9 nucleotides align to TRBD2. In germline, CDR1 is SGHAT, CDR2 FQNNGV. This CDR3 region has 14 residues. In DNA, the CDR3 is TGCGCCAGCAGCCCCCTGGCAGCGGGAGGCGAGCAGTACTTC. Translating it yields CASSPLAAGGEQYF.

Details on this clone: One base away lies a much larger clone, so this may be a sequencing read error. The gene calls are TRBV28 and TRBJ2-7, with D tentatively TRBD1 or TRBD2 (6 bases each). Germline loops: CDR1 MDHEN, CDR2 SYDVKM. This CDR3 is 14 amino acids long. Trimming took 3 bases from V and 5 from J, leaving 14 bases between them. CDR3 bases: TGTGCCAGCAGTTTGGAGGGACATAACGACGAGCAGTACTTC. Translation: CASSLEGHNDEQYF.

This clone showed up just a few times. The final CDR3 position lacks the conserved phenylalanine or tryptophan, pointing to a likely read error. The DNA is omitted, as the CDR3 cannot be located on it reliably, and the CDR3 follows TCRdb's listing. The V call is TRBV9, the J call TRBJ2-6; the DNA was not used to check the table's D call, TRBD1. The CDR3 has 9 amino acids, counting both end residues. Looked up from germline, CDR1 is SGDLS and CDR2 is YYNGEE. CDR3 region: CASSSQHGT.